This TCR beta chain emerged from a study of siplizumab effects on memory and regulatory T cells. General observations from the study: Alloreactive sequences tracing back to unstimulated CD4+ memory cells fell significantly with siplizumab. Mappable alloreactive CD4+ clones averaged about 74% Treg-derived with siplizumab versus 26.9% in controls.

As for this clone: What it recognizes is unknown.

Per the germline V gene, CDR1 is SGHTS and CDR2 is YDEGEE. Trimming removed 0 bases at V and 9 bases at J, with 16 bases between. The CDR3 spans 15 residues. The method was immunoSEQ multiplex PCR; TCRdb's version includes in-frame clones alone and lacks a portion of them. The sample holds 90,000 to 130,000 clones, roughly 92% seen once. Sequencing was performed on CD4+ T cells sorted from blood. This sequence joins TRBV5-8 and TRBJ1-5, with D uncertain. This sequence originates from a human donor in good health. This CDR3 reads CASSLGTDWWGPQHF. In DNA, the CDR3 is TGTGCCAGCAGCTTGGGTACGGACTGGTGGGGGCCCCAGCATTTT.